This T cell receptor (beta chain) derives from a study of T cell responses to AZD1222 COVID-19 vaccine. The table came from immunoSEQ multiplex PCR; TCRdb's copy has only in-frame clones and leaves some out. The table lists about 140,000 clones, about nine tenths of them singletons. The CDR3 loop spans 15 amino acids. Germline V gene lookup returns CDR1 MNHEY and CDR2 SVGAGI. V was trimmed by 8 bases and J by 2 bases, leaving 16 bases between them. This receptor was identified in an adult in good health. The source was peripheral blood, collected on day 0 of AZD1222 vaccination. The rearrangement links TRBV6-5 to TRBJ1-5; maybe TRBD1 (6 bases). CDR3 region: CASSKGGGGNQPQHF. The CDR3 DNA sequence: TGTGCCAGCTCCAAAGGGGGGGGAGGCAATCAGCCCCAGCATTTT.